This T cell receptor (beta chain) comes out of a study of blood T cell repertoires in COVID-19. Study context: Acute and convalescent COVID-19 specimens originated in the United States, Italy and Spain. In each case, the material was cDNA or gDNA derived from T cells, B-cell-depleted T cells, or PBMCs.

Source study methods: Using reference gene primer amplification, nucleated cell counts were estimated. This table comes from immunoSEQ multiplex PCR, and its TCRdb copy is limited to in-frame clones, with some not included. V and J calls and clone size come straight from that table; D and trimming were deduced from the DNA. The sample records over 80,000 clones, 83% being singletons. V lost 4 bases and J lost 1; bases outside the gene matches: 4. Germline values: CDR1 MNHNY, CDR2 SVGAGI (reference sequence). The CDR3 spans 14 residues. The chain joins TRBV6-6 to TRBJ2-7; 7 positions match TRBD1. This receptor was taken from a woman in her fifties or sixties with acute or convalescent COVID-19. Specimen: peripheral blood. This CDR3 reads CASSSRGQSYEQYF. Written as DNA, the CDR3 is TGTGCCAGCAGTTCAAGGGGGCAATCCTACGAGCAGTACTTC.